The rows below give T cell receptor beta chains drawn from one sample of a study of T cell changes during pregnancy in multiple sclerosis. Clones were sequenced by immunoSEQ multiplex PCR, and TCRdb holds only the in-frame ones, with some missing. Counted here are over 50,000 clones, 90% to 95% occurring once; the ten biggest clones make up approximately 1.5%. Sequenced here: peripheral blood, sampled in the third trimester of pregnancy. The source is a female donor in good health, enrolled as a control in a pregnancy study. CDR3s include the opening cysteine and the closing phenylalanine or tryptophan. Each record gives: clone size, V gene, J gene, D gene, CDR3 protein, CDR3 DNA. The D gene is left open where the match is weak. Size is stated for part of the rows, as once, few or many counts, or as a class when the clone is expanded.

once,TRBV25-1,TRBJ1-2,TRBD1,CASKAGTEGYTF,TGTGCCAGCAAAGCCGGGACAGAAGGCTACACCTTC
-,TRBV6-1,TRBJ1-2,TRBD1,CASSLRTGAAGYTF,TGTGCCAGCAGTTTGAGGACAGGGGCGGCAGGCTACACCTTC
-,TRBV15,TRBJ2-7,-,CATSRGRATNYEQYF,TGTGCCACCAGCAGAGGGAGGGCAACTAACTACGAGCAGTACTTC
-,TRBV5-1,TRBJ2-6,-,CASSLVAGANVLTF,TGCGCCAGCAGCTTGGTCGCTGGGGCCAACGTCCTGACTTTC
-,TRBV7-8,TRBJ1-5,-,CASSLVGARTNQPQHF,TGTGCCAGCTCCTTAGTGGGGGCTCGAACGAATCAGCCCCAGCATTTT
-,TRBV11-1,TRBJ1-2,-,CASSLFEGYGYTF,TGTGCCAGCAGCTTGTTTGAGGGCTATGGCTACACCTTC
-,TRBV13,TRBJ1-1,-,CASSPRPGNPNTEAFF,TGTGCCAGCAGCCCACGACCGGGGAACCCGAACACTGAAGCTTTCTTT
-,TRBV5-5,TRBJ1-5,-,CASSLGGSNQPQHF,TGTGCCAGCAGCTTAGGCGGAAGCAATCAGCCCCAGCATTTT
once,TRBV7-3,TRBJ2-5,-,CASSSFPGETQYF,TGTGCCAGCAGCTCCTTCCCCGGGGAGACCCAGTACTTC
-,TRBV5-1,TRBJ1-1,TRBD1,CASSTGGNTEAFF,TGCGCCAGCAGCACAGGGGGCAACACTGAAGCTTTCTTT
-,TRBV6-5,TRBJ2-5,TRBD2,CASRLGGGRETQYF,TGTGCCAGCAGACTCGGGGGGGGCAGGGAGACCCAGTACTTC
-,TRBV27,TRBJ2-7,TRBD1,CASSFLTGENYEQYF,TGTGCCAGCAGTTTCTTGACAGGGGAGAACTACGAGCAGTACTTC
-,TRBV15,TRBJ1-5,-,CATSRLTQRDQPQHF,TGTGCCACCAGCAGACTTACCCAGAGGGATCAGCCCCAGCATTTT
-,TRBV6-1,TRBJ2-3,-,CASSEGRTDTQYF,TGTGCCAGCAGTGAAGGCAGGACAGATACGCAGTATTTT
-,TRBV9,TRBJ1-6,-,CASSVAPDNMTPLHF,TGTGCCAGCAGCGTAGCCCCGGACAATATGACACCCCTCCACTTT
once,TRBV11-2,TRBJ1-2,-,CASSLAGRDGYTF,TGTGCCAGCAGCTTAGCGGGAAGGGATGGCTACACCTTC
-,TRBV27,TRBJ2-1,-,CASARPGYNEQFF,TGTGCCAGCGCTAGACCGGGGTACAATGAGCAGTTCTTC
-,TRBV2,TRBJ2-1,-,CASSVRVSNYNEQFF,TGTGCCAGCAGCGTCCGGGTTTCGAACTACAATGAGCAGTTCTTC
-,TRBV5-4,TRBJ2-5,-,CASSTRHRQETQYF,TGTGCCAGCAGCACCCGACACCGCCAGGAGACCCAGTACTTC
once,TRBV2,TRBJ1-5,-,CASQRDKSGNQPQHF,TGTGCCAGCCAAAGGGACAAAAGCGGCAATCAGCCCCAGCATTTT
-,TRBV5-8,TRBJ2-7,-,CASSYGQSYEQYF,TGTGCCAGCAGCTACGGACAGAGCTACGAGCAGTACTTC
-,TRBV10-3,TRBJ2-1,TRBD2,CAISEPSGEPNNEQFF,TGTGCCATCAGTGAGCCTAGCGGGGAGCCCAACAATGAGCAGTTCTTC
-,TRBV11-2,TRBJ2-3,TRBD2,CASSSGTSGTSTDTQYF,TGTGCCAGCAGCTCAGGGACTAGCGGGACTAGCACAGATACGCAGTATTTT
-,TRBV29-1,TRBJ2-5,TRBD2,CSVDRFERGSQYF,TGCAGCGTTGATAGATTTGAGCGCGGGAGCCAGTACTTC
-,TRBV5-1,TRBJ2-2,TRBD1,CASSEDRANGELFF,TGCGCCAGCAGCGAGGACAGGGCGAACGGGGAGCTGTTTTTT
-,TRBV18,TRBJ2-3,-,CASSPRPDTQYF,TGTGCCAGCTCACCGCGGCCGGATACGCAGTATTTT
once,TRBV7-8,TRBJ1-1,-,CASSSAGNTEAFF,TGTGCCAGCAGCTCGGCAGGGAACACTGAAGCTTTCTTT
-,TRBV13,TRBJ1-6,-,CASSLRNSPLHF,TGTGCCAGCAGCTTGAGAAATTCACCCCTCCACTTT
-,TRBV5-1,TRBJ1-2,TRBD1,CASSLTGGEGYGYTF,TGCGCCAGCAGCTTAACAGGGGGCGAAGGCTATGGCTACACCTTC
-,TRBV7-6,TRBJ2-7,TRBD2,CASSSVGGGSYEQYF,TGTGCCAGCAGCTCGGTGGGGGGAGGGTCCTACGAGCAGTACTTC
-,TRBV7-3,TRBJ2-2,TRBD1,CASSFEGAGGELFF,TGTGCCAGCAGCTTTGAGGGGGCAGGTGGGGAGCTGTTTTTT
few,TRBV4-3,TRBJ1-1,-,CASSHPGGDTEAFF,TGCGCCAGCAGCCACCCGGGAGGGGACACTGAAGCTTTCTTT
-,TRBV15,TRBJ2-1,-,CATSRGAMLFF,TGTGCCACCAGCAGAGGGGCTATGTTGTTCTTC
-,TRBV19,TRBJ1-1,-,CASSSTGGTEAFF,TGTGCCAGTAGTTCGACCGGGGGGACTGAAGCTTTCTTT
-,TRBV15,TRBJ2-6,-,CATVERIVAGANVLTF,TGTGCCACCGTCGAGCGAATCGTCGCTGGGGCCAACGTCCTGACTTTC
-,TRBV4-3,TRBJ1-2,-,CASSQDPRNYGYTF,TGCGCCAGCAGCCAAGATCCCCGGAACTATGGCTACACCTTC
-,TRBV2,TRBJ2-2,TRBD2,CASSQGAGGTWTGELFF,TGTGCCAGCAGCCAGGGAGCGGGGGGGACGTGGACCGGGGAGCTGTTTTTT
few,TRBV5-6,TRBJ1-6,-,CASSLSPQTNSPLHF,TGTGCCAGCAGCTTAAGCCCTCAAACTAATTCACCCCTCCACTTT
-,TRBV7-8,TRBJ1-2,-,CASSLDRVGGYTF,TGTGCCAGCAGCTTAGACAGGGTTGGTGGCTACACCTTC
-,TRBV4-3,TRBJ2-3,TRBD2,CASSQGGKRGASDTQYF,TGCGCCAGCAGCCAAGGGGGCAAGCGGGGGGCCTCAGATACGCAGTATTTT
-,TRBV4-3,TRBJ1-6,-,CASVPGIPNSPLHF,TGCGCCAGTGTTCCGGGGATTCCAAATTCACCCCTCCACTTT
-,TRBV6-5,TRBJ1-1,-,CASSYVAGGNTEAFF,TGTGCCAGCAGTTACGTCGCGGGGGGGAACACTGAAGCTTTCTTT
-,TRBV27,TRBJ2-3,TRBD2,CASSGGGTDTQYF,TGTGCCAGCAGTGGGGGGGGCACAGATACGCAGTATTTT
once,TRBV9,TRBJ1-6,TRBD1,CASSALTGDKTPLHF,TGTGCCAGCAGCGCATTGACAGGGGACAAGACACCCCTCCACTTT
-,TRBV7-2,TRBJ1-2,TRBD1,CASSSGTGGGYTF,TGTGCCAGCAGCTCCGGGACAGGGGGCGGCTACACCTTC
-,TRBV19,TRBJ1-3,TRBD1,CASRSPAGTGAFSGNTIYF,TGTGCCAGCCGCTCGCCGGCCGGGACAGGGGCTTTCTCTGGAAACACCATATATTTT
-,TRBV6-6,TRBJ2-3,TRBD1,CASSYSDRAPSDTQYF,TGTGCCAGCAGTTATTCCGACAGGGCGCCCTCAGATACGCAGTATTTT
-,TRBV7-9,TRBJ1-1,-,CASSTRWGGTEAFF,TGTGCCAGCAGCACTAGATGGGGAGGCACTGAAGCTTTCTTT
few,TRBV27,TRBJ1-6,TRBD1,CASSSGGNSPLHF,TGTGCCAGCAGTTCAGGGGGAAATTCACCCCTCCACTTT
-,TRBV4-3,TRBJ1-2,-,CASSQDRGFGDYTF,TGCGCCAGCAGCCAAGACAGGGGTTTTGGGGACTACACCTTC
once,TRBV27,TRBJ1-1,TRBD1,CASSFRSAGTGGFEAFF,TGTGCCAGCAGTTTTCGAAGCGCCGGGACAGGGGGCTTTGAAGCTTTCTTT
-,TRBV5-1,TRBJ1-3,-,CASSSQALSGNTIYF,TGCGCCAGCTCCTCACAGGCGCTCTCTGGAAACACCATATATTTT
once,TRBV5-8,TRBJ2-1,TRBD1,CASSLDRGSYNEQFF,TGTGCCAGCAGCTTGGACAGGGGCTCCTACAATGAGCAGTTCTTC
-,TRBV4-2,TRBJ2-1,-,CASSQAPTVLEQFF,TGTGCCAGCAGCCAGGCCCCGACAGTCCTGGAGCAGTTCTTC
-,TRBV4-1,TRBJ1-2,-,CASSQTTGMTGYTF,TGCGCCAGCAGCCAGACCACAGGGATGACTGGCTACACCTTC
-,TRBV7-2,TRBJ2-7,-,CASSLGQPEFYEQYF,TGTGCCAGCAGCTTAGGACAGCCCGAATTCTACGAGCAGTACTTC
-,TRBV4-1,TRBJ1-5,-,CASSNPGSGVSQPQHF,TGCGCCAGCAGCAACCCAGGGTCGGGAGTGAGTCAGCCCCAGCATTTT
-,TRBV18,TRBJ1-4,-,CASSRGQPEKLFF,TGTGCCAGCTCACGGGGCCAGCCCGAAAAACTGTTTTTT